The T cell receptor beta chain described here comes from a study of cytomegalovirus exposure and HLA in healthy donors. Notes on the study in general: Per a prior analysis, the majority of TCR beta V segments were productive roughly 90% or roughly 30% of the time.

Regarding this clone: Its specificity is not known.

With V trimmed by 6 bases and J by 5 bases, 5 bases remained unmatched. Germline CDR1 SQVTM, CDR2 ANQGSEA. The length of the CDR3 is 12 residues. The PCR had 60 Vbeta and 13 Jbeta primers. Data came from immunoSEQ multiplex PCR; TCRdb stores just in-frame clones and leaves some out. In the table there are some 140,000 clones, 60% to 85% of which are singletons. What was sequenced was PBMCs. The TCR was taken from a woman aged 40 to 49 in good health and CMV-seronegative. This chain links TRBV29-1 with TRBJ2-7, with 9 bases identical to TRBD1. The CDR3 protein is CSVGGQGNEQYF. CDR3 bases: TGCAGCGTAGGAGGACAGGGGAACGAGCAGTACTTC.